Listed below are T cell receptor beta chains from one sample, sequenced in a study of T cell repertoires in cytomegalovirus infection. Via MiXCR, TCRdb re-called the reads, giving one row per CDR3 protein. This table holds 650,000 to 900,000 distinct CDR3 sequences, over 25% found once. Their target antigens are unknown. This specimen was cultured CD8+ T cells from PBMCs, taken from culture after CMV antigen stimulation. The origin of the receptors is a human donor in good health (CMV status not recorded). Some clones in this sample may be carry-over from other donors' samples. CDR3s include the opening cysteine and the closing phenylalanine or tryptophan. Each record gives: J gene, D gene, CDR3 length, V gene, clone size, CDR3 DNA, CDR3 protein. D genes are given only for firm matches. Part of the rows lack a size; the others show once, few, many or a class for expanded clones.

J: TRBJ2-7; D: TRBD1; length: 16; V: TRBV7-9; size: few; DNA: TGTGCCAGCAGCTCTCACAGGGGACGGAACCCCTACGAGCAGTACTTC; CDR3: CASSSHRGRNPYEQYF
J: TRBJ2-7; D: TRBD2; length: 15; V: TRBV7-9; size: few; DNA: TGTGCCAGCAGCCCTGAGGGGCGGGGGGCCTACGAGCAGTACTTC; CDR3: CASSPEGRGAYEQYF
J: TRBJ2-3; D: .; length: 15; V: TRBV7-6; size: .; DNA: TGTGCCAGCAGCTTAGCGGTTTCTAGCACAGATACGCAGTATTTT; CDR3: CASSLAVSSTDTQYF
J: TRBJ2-1; D: TRBD1; length: 14; V: TRBV5-1; size: few; DNA: TGCGCCAGCAGTCGTGTCCTGGGACAGGCAGAGCAGTTCTTC; CDR3: CASSRVLGQAEQFF
J: TRBJ2-4; D: .; length: 10; V: TRBV20-1; size: few; DNA: TGCAGTGCTTACAAAAACATTCAGTACTTC; CDR3: CSAYKNIQYF
J: TRBJ1-1; D: .; length: 14; V: TRBV12-3/TRBV12-4; size: many; DNA: TGTGCCAGCAGTTTACACAGTATGAACACTGAAGCTTTCTTT; CDR3: CASSLHSMNTEAFF
J: TRBJ2-1; D: .; length: 15; V: TRBV6-5; size: .; DNA: TGTGCCAGCAGTTACGTGGGGCCATCCTACAATGAGCAGTTCTTC; CDR3: CASSYVGPSYNEQFF
J: TRBJ1-2; D: .; length: 13; V: TRBV12-3/TRBV12-4; size: .; DNA: TGTGCCAGCACCCTTTGGACTAACTATGGCTACACCTTC; CDR3: CASTLWTNYGYTF
J: TRBJ2-5; D: TRBD1; length: 14; V: TRBV12-3/TRBV12-4; size: .; DNA: TGTGCCAGCAGTTGGACAGGGGGCGAAGAGACCCAGTACTTC; CDR3: CASSWTGGEETQYF
J: TRBJ1-4; D: TRBD1; length: 16; V: TRBV7-9; size: many; DNA: TGTGCCAGCAGCTTAGTCTTACAGGGGCTGGGGGAAAAACTGTTTTTT; CDR3: CASSLVLQGLGEKLFF
J: TRBJ1-1; D: .; length: 15; V: TRBV6-1; size: .; DNA: TGTGCCAACAGTGAATCGGGGGGGGCCAACACTGAAGCTTTCTTT; CDR3: CANSESGGANTEAFF
J: TRBJ2-7; D: TRBD2; length: 16; V: TRBV2; size: .; DNA: TGTGCCAGCAGGGGTACTAGCGGGGGGGCCTACTACGAGCAGTACTTC; CDR3: CASRGTSGGAYYEQYF
J: TRBJ2-1; D: .; length: 15; V: TRBV28; size: .; DNA: TGTGCCAGCAGTTTAGCGGAAAACCCCTTTGATGAGCAGTTCTTC; CDR3: CASSLAENPFDEQFF
J: TRBJ1-5; D: .; length: 18; V: TRBV12-3/TRBV12-4; size: few; DNA: TGTGCCAGCAGTTTTTCATATCGCGGAATCCAACTAAATCAGCCCCAGCATTTT; CDR3: CASSFSYRGIQLNQPQHF
J: TRBJ1-5; D: .; length: 13; V: TRBV12-5; size: many; DNA: TGTGCTAGTGGCCTGAATAGCAATCAGCCCCAGCATTTT; CDR3: CASGLNSNQPQHF
J: TRBJ2-1; D: TRBD1; length: 16; V: TRBV7-3; size: few; DNA: TGTGCCAGCAGCTTGGACGGGACAGGGTACTACAATGAGCAGTTCTTC; CDR3: CASSLDGTGYYNEQFF
J: TRBJ1-5; D: .; length: 14; V: TRBV19; size: many; DNA: TGTGCCAGTAGTCTCTTCGGGCGGGATCAGCCCCAGCATTTT; CDR3: CASSLFGRDQPQHF
J: TRBJ2-2; D: TRBD2; length: 16; V: TRBV4-3; size: .; DNA: TGCGCCAGCAGCCAGGGACTAGCGGACACCACCGGGGAGCTGTTTTTT; CDR3: CASSQGLADTTGELFF
J: TRBJ1-3; D: .; length: 16; V: TRBV7-6; size: many; DNA: TGTGCCAGCAGCTTAGGCGGACACCTCTCTGGAAACACCATATATTTT; CDR3: CASSLGGHLSGNTIYF
J: TRBJ2-1; D: .; length: 19; V: TRBV19; size: .; DNA: TGTGCCAGTAGTGGTTTCGACGGGACATTTCCAATCTCCTACAATGAGCAGTTCTTC; CDR3: CASSGFDGTFPISYNEQFF
J: TRBJ1-2; D: .; length: 13; V: TRBV29-1; size: .; DNA: TGCAGCGTGGGGAAACCTTATCAAACGGGCTACACCTTC; CDR3: CSVGKPYQTGYTF
J: TRBJ1-6; D: TRBD1; length: 13; V: TRBV14; size: .; DNA: TGTGCCAGCAGGACAGGGGGCGGATCACCCCTCCACTTT; CDR3: CASRTGGGSPLHF
J: TRBJ2-4; D: TRBD1; length: 15; V: TRBV6-5; size: .; DNA: TGTGCCAGCAGTCGGGACAGGGGCGCCAAAAACATTCAGTACTTC; CDR3: CASSRDRGAKNIQYF
J: TRBJ1-2; D: .; length: 14; V: TRBV7-9; size: once; DNA: TGTGCCAGCAGCTTAGTGCAGGCCTTCTATGGCTACACCTTC; CDR3: CASSLVQAFYGYTF
J: TRBJ1-3; D: .; length: 15; V: TRBV27; size: .; DNA: TGTGCCAGCAGCCCCAGCGGGAGCTCTGGAAACACCATATATTTT; CDR3: CASSPSGSSGNTIYF
J: TRBJ2-7; D: TRBD2; length: 16; V: TRBV27; size: .; DNA: TGTGCCAGCACCCCCAGCCGGCGGGGGGTCTCCTACGAGCAGTACTTC; CDR3: CASTPSRRGVSYEQYF
J: TRBJ2-5; D: .; length: 15; V: TRBV5-4; size: .; DNA: TGTGCCAGCAGCTTGGATACGGACACACAAGAGACCCAGTACTTC; CDR3: CASSLDTDTQETQYF
J: TRBJ2-7; D: .; length: 14; V: TRBV4-1; size: few; DNA: TGCGCCAGCAGCCCAACAAGTTACTCCTACGAGCAGTACTTC; CDR3: CASSPTSYSYEQYF
J: TRBJ1-2; D: TRBD1; length: 15; V: TRBV28; size: once; DNA: TGTGCCAGCAGTACACGGGACAGGGCCGTCTATGGCTACACCTTC; CDR3: CASSTRDRAVYGYTF
J: TRBJ2-1; D: TRBD1; length: 16; V: TRBV7-2; size: few; DNA: TGTGCCAGCAGCTTAGGGACAGGGGGCCTCAGGGATGAGCAGTTCTTC; CDR3: CASSLGTGGLRDEQFF
J: TRBJ2-7; D: TRBD1; length: 15; V: TRBV14; size: few; DNA: TGTGCCAGCAGCCATCCCTCTACAGGGGACTACGAGCAGTACTTC; CDR3: CASSHPSTGDYEQYF
J: TRBJ2-1; D: .; length: 14; V: TRBV20-1; size: .; DNA: TGCAGTGCTAGAGGAAATAGCGGCCACAATGAGCAGTTCTTC; CDR3: CSARGNSGHNEQFF
J: TRBJ1-2; D: .; length: 12; V: TRBV7-9; size: many; DNA: TGTGCCAGCAGCTTAGGCCGGGGTGGCTACACCTTC; CDR3: CASSLGRGGYTF
J: TRBJ1-4; D: .; length: 16; V: TRBV7-2; size: .; DNA: TGTGCCAGCAGCTTAGCATTTTTAACACCAAATGAAAAACTGCTTTTT; CDR3: CASSLAFLTPNEKLLF
J: TRBJ1-6; D: .; length: 12; V: TRBV6-5; size: many; DNA: TGTGCCAGCAGTTACGGGGGTTCACCCCTCCACTTT; CDR3: CASSYGGSPLHF
J: TRBJ1-5; D: .; length: 12; V: TRBV20-1; size: .; DNA: TGCAGTGCGCTTGGGAGGTATCAGCCCCAGCATTTT; CDR3: CSALGRYQPQHF
J: TRBJ2-1; D: .; length: 16; V: TRBV19; size: few; DNA: TGTGCCAGTAGTACACACCCACCTGGAACAGCTGGTGAGCAGTTCTTC; CDR3: CASSTHPPGTAGEQFF
J: TRBJ2-3; D: TRBD2; length: 15; V: TRBV20-1; size: .; DNA: TGCAGTGCTAGGGTGCGCGGGGGGTATAAGGATACGCAGTATTTT; CDR3: CSARVRGGYKDTQYF
J: TRBJ1-5; D: .; length: 14; V: TRBV19; size: few; DNA: TGTGCCAGTAGTACCGGACAGACCCATCAGCCCCAGCATTTT; CDR3: CASSTGQTHQPQHF
J: TRBJ1-2; D: .; length: 15; V: TRBV19; size: few; DNA: TGTGCCAGTAGGTCCGGACTCTCCCCTAACTATGGCTACACCTTC; CDR3: CASRSGLSPNYGYTF
J: TRBJ2-1; D: .; length: 13; V: TRBV7-2; size: few; DNA: TGTGCCAGCCTCCTTGGCTCCTACAATGAGCAGTTCTTC; CDR3: CASLLGSYNEQFF